Here is one T cell receptor beta chain with its context. Its antigen is not identified. This sample is drawn from a study of cytomegalovirus exposure and HLA in healthy donors. Trimming took off 2 bases at V and 2 bases at J, with 8 bases between the two ends. CDR1 SGHRS and CDR2 YFSETQ come from the germline V gene. The CDR3 sequence is 13 residues long. This PCR relied on a set of 60 Vbeta primers and 13 Jbeta primers. The repertoire was sequenced with immunoSEQ multiplex PCR; TCRdb's copy has only in-frame clones and lacks some. Among roughly 150,000 clones listed, roughly 79% were seen once. Donors in the study were healthy people who gave bone marrow. Study-wide findings and caveats: Compared with the approximately 670-donor mean, an Asian-associated ancestry cluster reportedly had fewer N-insertions, according to a later analysis. Through in vitro validation, three CMV-associated chains were shown to be specific for CMV antigens.

The V gene is TRBV5-1, the J gene TRBJ2-7; no reliable D call. The sample taken for sequencing was PBMCs. This TCR was sampled from a male donor in good health and CMV-seronegative. The CDR3 DNA reads TGCGCCAGCAGCTTCGGGTTTACCTACGAGCAGTACTTC. It is translated as CASSFGFTYEQYF.